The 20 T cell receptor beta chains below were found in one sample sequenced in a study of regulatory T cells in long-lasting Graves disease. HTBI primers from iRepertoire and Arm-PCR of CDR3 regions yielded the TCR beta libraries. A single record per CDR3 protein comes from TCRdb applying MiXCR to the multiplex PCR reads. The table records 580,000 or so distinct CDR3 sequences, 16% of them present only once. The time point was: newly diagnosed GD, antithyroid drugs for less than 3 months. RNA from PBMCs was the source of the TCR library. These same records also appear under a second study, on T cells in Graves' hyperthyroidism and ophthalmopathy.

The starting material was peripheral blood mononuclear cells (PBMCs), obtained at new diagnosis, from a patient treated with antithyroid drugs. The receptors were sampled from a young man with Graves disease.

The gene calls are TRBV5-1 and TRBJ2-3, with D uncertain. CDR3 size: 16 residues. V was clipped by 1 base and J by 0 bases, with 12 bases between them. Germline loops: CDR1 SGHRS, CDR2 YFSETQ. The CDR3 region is CASSLHHDPSTDTQYF. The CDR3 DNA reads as TGCGCCAGCAGCTTGCATCACGACCCTAGCACAGATACGCAGTATTTT.

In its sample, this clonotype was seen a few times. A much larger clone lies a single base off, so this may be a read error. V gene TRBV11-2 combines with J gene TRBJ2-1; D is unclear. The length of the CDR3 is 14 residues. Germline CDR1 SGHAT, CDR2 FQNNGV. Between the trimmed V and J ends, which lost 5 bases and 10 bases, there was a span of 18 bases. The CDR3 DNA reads TGTGCCAGCAGCAAACAACAGAGCTCCTACGAGCAGTTCTTC. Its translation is CASSKQQSSYEQFF.

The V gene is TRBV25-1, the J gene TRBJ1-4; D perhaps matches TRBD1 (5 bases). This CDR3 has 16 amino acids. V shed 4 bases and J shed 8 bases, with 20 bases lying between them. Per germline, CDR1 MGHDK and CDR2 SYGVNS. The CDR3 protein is CASSARDEGWVEKLFF. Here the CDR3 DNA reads TGTGCCAGCAGTGCCCGGGACGAGGGTTGGGTGGAAAAACTGTTTTTT.

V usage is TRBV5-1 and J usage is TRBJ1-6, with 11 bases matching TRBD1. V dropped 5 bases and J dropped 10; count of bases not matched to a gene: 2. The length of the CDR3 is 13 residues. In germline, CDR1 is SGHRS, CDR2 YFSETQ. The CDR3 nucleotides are TGCGCCAGCAGAGGGACAGGGGGATCACCCCTCCACTTT. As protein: CASRGTGGSPLHF. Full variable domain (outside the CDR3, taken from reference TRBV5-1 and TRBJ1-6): KAGVTQTPRYLIKTRGQQVTLSCSPISGHRSVSWYQQTPGQGLQFLFEYFSETQRNKGNFPGRFSGRQFSNSRSEMNVSTLELGDSALYLCASRGTGGSPLHFGNGTRLTVT.

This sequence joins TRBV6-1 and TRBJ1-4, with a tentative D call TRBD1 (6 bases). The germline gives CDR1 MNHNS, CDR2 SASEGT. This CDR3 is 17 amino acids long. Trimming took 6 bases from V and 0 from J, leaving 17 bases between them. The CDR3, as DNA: TGTGCCAGCAGCAACCCGGGACATGGTTCAACTAATGAAAAACTGTTTTTT. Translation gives CASSNPGHGSTNEKLFF.

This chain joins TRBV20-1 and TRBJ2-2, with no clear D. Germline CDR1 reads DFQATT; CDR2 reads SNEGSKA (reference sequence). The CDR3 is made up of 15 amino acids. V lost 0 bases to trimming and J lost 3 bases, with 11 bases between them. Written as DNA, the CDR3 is TGCAGTGCTAGAGATCCCCTTTTCGACACCGGGGAGCTGTTTTTT. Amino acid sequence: CSARDPLFDTGELFF.

CDR3 in amino acids: CSVGVVPYEQYF. In nucleotides, the CDR3 is TGCAGCGTTGGGGTGGTCCCCTACGAGCAGTACTTC. The J gene is TRBJ2-7, the V gene TRBV29-1; D uncertain. V dropped 4 bases and J dropped 2 bases, with 9 bases sitting between them. The CDR3 extends over 12 amino acids. Germline assignment: CDR1 SQVTM and CDR2 ANQGSEA.

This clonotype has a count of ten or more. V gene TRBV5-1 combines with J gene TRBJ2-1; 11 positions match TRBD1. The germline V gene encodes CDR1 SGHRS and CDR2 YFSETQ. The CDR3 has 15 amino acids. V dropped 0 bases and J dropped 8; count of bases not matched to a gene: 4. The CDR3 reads CASSLAGQGAHEQFF. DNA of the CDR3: TGCGCCAGCAGCTTGGCCGGACAGGGGGCGCATGAGCAGTTCTTC.

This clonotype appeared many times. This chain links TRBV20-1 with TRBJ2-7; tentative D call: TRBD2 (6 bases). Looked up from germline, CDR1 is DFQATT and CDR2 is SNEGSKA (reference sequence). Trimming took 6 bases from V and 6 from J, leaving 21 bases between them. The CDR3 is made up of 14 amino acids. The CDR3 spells CSATRGPVGSEQYF. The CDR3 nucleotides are TGCAGTGCAACGCGGGGACCGGTCGGGTCCGAGCAGTACTTC.

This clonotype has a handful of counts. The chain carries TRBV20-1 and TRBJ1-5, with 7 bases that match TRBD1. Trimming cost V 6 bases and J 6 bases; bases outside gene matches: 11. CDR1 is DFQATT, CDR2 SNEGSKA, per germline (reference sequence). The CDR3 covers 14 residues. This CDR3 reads CSAFSTGEVQPQHF. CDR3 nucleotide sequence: TGCAGTGCCTTCTCTACAGGGGAGGTTCAGCCCCAGCATTTT.

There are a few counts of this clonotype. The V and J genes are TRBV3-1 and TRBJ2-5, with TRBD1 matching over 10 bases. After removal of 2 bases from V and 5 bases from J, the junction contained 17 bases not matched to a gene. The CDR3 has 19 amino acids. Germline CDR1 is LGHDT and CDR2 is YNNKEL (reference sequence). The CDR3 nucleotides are TGTGCCAGCAGCCAATGGACATGGGAGCTCCGGGACAGGGGTGAGACCCAGTACTTC. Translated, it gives CASSQWTWELRDRGETQYF.

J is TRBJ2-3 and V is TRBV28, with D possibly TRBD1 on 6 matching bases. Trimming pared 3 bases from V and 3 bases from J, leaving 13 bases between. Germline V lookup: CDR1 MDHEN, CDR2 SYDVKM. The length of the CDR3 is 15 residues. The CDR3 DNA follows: TGTGCCAGCAGTTTGGTACAGGGATCTACAGATACGCAGTATTTT. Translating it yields CASSLVQGSTDTQYF.

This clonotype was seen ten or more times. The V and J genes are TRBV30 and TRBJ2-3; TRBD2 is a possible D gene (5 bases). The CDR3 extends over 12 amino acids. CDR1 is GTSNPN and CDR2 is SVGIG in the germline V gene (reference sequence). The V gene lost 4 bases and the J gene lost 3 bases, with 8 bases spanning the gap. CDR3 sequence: CAWKAVTDTQYF. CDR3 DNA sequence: TGTGCCTGGAAAGCGGTGACAGATACGCAGTATTTT.

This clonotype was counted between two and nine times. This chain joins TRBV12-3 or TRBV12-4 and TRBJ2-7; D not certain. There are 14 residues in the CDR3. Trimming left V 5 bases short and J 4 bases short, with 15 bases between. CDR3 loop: CASSPPRSRYEQYF. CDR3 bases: TGTGCCAGCAGTCCCCCAAGAAGCCGATACGAGCAGTACTTC.

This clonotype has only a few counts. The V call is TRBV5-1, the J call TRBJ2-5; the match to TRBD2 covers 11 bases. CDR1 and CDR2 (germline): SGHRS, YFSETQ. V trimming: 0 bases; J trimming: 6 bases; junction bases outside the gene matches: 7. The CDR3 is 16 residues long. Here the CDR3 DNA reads TGCGCCAGCAGCTTGGATTTAGCGGGAGGGCCGAAGACCCAGTACTTC. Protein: CASSLDLAGGPKTQYF.

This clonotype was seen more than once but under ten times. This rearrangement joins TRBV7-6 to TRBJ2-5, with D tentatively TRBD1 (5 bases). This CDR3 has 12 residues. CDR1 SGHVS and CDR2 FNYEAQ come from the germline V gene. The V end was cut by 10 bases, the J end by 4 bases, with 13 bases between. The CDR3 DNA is TGTGCCACGAAAGGGGCGTTAGAGACCCAGTACTTC. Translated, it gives CATKGALETQYF.

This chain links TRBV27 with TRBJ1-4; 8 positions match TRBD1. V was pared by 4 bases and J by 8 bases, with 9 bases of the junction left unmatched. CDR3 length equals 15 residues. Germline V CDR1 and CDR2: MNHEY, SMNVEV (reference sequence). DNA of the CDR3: TGTGCCAGCAGTTCCAGGGGGCCTATCAGGGAAAAACTGTTTTTT. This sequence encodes CASSSRGPIREKLFF.

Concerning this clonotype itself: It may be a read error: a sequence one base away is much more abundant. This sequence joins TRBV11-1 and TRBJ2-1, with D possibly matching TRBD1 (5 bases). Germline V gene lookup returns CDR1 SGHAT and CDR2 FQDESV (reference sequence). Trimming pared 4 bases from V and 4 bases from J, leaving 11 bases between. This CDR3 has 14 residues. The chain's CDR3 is CASSYQGIYNEQFF. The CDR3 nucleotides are TGTGCCAGCAGCTACCAGGGAATATACAATGAGCAGTTCTTC.

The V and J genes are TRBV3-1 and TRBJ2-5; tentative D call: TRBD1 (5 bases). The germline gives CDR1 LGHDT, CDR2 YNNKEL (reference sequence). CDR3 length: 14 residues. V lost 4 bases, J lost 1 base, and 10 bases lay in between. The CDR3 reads CASSPWGSQETQYF. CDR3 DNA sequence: TGTGCCAGCAGCCCCTGGGGCAGCCAAGAGACCCAGTACTTC.

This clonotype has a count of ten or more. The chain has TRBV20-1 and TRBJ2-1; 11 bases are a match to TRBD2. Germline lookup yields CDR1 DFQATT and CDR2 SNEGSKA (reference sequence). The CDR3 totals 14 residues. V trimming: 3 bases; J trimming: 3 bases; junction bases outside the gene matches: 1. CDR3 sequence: CSARGLADYNEQFF. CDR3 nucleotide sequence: TGCAGTGCTAGGGGACTAGCGGACTACAATGAGCAGTTCTTC.